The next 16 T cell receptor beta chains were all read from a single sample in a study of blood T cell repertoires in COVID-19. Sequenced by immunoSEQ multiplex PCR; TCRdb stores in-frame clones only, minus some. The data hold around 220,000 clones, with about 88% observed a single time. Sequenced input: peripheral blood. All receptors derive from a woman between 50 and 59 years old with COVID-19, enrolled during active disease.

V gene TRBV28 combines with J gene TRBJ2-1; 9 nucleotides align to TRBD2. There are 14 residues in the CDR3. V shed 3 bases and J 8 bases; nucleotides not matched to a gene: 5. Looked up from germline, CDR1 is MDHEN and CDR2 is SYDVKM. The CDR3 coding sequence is TGTGCCAGCAGTTTTAGGGGACTAGCCCATGAGCAGTTCTTC. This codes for CASSFRGLAHEQFF.

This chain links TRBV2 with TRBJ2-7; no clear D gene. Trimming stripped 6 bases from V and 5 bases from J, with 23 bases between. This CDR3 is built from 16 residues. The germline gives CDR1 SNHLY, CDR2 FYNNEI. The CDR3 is CASRPIRSGSWDEQYV. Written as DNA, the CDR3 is TGTGCCAGCAGACCAATTCGTTCGGGTTCTTGGGACGAGCAGTACGTC.

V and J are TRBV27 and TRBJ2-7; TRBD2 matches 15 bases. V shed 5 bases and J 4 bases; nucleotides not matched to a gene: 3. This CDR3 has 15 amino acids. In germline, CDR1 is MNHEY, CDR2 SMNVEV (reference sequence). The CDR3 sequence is CASSLGTSGGYEQYV. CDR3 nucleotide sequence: TGTGCCAGCAGTCTCGGGACTAGCGGGGGGTACGAGCAGTACGTC.

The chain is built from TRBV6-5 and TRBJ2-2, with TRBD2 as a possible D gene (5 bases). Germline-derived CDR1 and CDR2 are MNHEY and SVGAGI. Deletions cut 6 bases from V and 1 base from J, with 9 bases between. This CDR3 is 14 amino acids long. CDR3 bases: TGTGCCAGCAGCCTACGGGGGAACACCGGGGAGCTGTTTTTT. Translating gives CASSLRGNTGELFF.

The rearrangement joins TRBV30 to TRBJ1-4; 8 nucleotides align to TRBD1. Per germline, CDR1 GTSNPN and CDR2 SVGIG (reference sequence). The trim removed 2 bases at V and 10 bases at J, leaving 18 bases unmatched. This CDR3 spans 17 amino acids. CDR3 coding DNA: TGTGCCTGGAGTCCTGGAACAGGGGGTCTCTATCCTGGAAAACTGTTTTTT. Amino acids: CAWSPGTGGLYPGKLFF. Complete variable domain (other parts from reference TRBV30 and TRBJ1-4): SQTIHQWPATLVQPVGSPLSLECTVEGTSNPNLYWYRQAAGRGLQLLFYSVGIGQISSEVPQNLSASRPQDRQFILSSKKLLLSDSGFYLCAWSPGTGGLYPGKLFFGSGTQLSVL.

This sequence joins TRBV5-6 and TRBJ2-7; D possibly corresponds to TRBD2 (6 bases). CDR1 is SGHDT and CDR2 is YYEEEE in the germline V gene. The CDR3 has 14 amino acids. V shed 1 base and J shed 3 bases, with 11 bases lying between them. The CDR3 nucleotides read TGTGCCAGCAGCTTGAGGTTGGGGGGCTACGAGCAGTACGTC. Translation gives CASSLRLGGYEQYV.

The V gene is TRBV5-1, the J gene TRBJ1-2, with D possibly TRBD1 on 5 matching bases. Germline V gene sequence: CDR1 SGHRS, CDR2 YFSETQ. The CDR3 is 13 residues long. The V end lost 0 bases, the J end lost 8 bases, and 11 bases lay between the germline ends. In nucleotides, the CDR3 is TGCGCCAGCAGCTTGGAAAACAGGCTCGGCTACACCTTC. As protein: CASSLENRLGYTF. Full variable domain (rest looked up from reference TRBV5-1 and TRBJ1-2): KAGVTQTPRYLIKTRGQQVTLSCSPISGHRSVSWYQQTPGQGLQFLFEYFSETQRNKGNFPGRFSGRQFSNSRSEMNVSTLELGDSALYLCASSLENRLGYTFGSGTRLTVV.

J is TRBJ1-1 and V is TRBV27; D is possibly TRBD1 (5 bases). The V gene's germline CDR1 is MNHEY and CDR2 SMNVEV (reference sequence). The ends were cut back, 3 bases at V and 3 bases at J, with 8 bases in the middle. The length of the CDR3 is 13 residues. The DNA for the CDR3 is TGTGCCAGCAGTTTTTGGGGGGACACTGAAGCTTTCTTT. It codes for CASSFWGDTEAFF.

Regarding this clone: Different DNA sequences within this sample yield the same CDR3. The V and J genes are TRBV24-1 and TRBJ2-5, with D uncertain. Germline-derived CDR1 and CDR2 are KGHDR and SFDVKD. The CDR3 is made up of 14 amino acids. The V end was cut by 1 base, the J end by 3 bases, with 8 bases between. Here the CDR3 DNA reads TGTGCCACCAGTGATTTAAGTGGAGAAGAGACCCAGTACTTC. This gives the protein CATSDLSGEETQYF.

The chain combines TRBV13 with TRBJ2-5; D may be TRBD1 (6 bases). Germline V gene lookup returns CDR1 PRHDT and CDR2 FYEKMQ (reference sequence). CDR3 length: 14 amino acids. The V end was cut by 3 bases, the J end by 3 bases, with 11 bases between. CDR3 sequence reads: CASSFRTVKETQYF. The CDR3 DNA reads TGTGCCAGCAGCTTTCGGACAGTCAAAGAGACCCAGTACTTC.

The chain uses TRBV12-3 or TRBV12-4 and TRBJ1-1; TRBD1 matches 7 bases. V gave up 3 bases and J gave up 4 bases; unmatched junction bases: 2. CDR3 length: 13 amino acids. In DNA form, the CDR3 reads TGTGCCAGCAGTTTCCCAGGGGGCACTGAAGCTTTCTTT. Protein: CASSFPGGTEAFF.

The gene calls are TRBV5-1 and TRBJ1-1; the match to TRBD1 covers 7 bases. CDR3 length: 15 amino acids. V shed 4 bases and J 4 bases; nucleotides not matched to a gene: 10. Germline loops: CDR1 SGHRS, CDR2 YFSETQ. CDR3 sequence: CASSRLTTGFTEAFF. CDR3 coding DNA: TGCGCCAGCAGCCGTCTCACGACAGGGTTCACTGAAGCTTTCTTT.

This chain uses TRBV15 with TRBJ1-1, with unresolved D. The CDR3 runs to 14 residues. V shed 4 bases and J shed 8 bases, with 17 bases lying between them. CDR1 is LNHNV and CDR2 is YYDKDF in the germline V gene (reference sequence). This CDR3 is CATSKVEATSEAFF. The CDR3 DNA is TGTGCCACCAGCAAAGTTGAGGCAACCTCGGAAGCTTTCTTT.

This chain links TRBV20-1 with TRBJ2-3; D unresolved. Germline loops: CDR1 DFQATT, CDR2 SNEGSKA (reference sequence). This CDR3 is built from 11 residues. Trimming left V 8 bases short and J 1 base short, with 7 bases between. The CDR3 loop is CSPQGTDTQYF. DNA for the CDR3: TGCAGTCCCCAGGGCACAGATACGCAGTATTTT.

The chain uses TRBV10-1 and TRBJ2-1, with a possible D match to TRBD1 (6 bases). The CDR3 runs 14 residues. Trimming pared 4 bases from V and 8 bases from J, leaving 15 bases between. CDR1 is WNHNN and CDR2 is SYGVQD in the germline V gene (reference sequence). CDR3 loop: CASSGPGGWDEQFF. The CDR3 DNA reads TGCGCCAGCAGTGGGCCTGGGGGCTGGGATGAGCAGTTCTTC.

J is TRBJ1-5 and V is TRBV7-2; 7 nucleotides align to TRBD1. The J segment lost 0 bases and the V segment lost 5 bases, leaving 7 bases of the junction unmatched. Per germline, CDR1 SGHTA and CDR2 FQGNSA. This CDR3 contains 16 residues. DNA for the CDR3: TGTGCCAGCAGCCCCGGCAGGGGGGCTAGCAATCAGCCCCAGCATTTT. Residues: CASSPGRGASNQPQHF.